This T cell receptor (beta chain) was recorded in a study of cytomegalovirus exposure and HLA in healthy donors. Germline V gene lookup returns CDR1 SGHRS and CDR2 YFSETQ. This CDR3 is 16 amino acids long. Trimming cost V 1 base and J 9 bases; bases outside gene matches: 7. This PCR relied on a set of 60 Vbeta primers and 13 Jbeta primers. Using immunoSEQ multiplex PCR, the repertoire was profiled, and TCRdb retains in-frame clones only, with some absent. The repertoire holds over 150,000 clones, with roughly 80% as singletons. Material for sequencing was PBMCs. The sequence derives from a woman between 40 and 55 years old in good health and CMV-seronegative. The chain carries TRBV5-1 and TRBJ2-1, with TRBD2 matching over 13 bases. The chain's CDR3 is CASSLTSGGALGEQFF. The CDR3 DNA reads as TGCGCCAGCAGCTTGACTAGCGGGGGGGCCTTGGGTGAGCAGTTCTTC.